This T cell receptor (beta chain) was obtained from a study of shared clonotypes between healthy human individuals. Trimming removed 3 bases from V and 2 bases from J, with 9 bases in between. CDR1 is SGDLS, CDR2 YYNGEE, per germline. The CDR3 totals 13 residues. Each cell subset's genomic DNA was divided evenly among several immunoSEQ plates. This table comes from immunoSEQ multiplex PCR, and its TCRdb copy is limited to in-frame clones, with some not included. The sample yields around 560,000 clones, approximately 95% seen once. CD8 cells regarded as naive lacked CD45RO, were positively chosen for CCR7, and omitted terminally differentiated effector memory CD45RA+ cells.

The chain has TRBV9 and TRBJ2-7, with D maybe TRBD1 (5 bases). The TCR sequence derives from a woman in her twenties or thirties in good health. The sample taken for sequencing was naive CD8+ T cells sorted from blood. CDR3 residues: CASSEGPTYEQYF. CDR3 nucleotide sequence: TGTGCCAGCAGCGAGGGGCCTACCTACGAGCAGTACTTC.